The present entry profiles one T cell receptor beta chain with its context. The data belong to a study of cytomegalovirus exposure and HLA in healthy donors. Study summary: Approximately 180 million T cells yielded more than 90 million unique TCR beta sequences, as an earlier analysis found.

The study sampled nominally healthy donors, though unrecorded immune exposures were likely. The germline V gene encodes CDR1 SQVTM and CDR2 ANQGSEA. The CDR3 spans 13 residues. Between the trimmed V and J ends, which lost 6 bases and 4 bases, there was a span of 14 bases. Use of 60 Vbeta and 13 Jbeta primers characterized the PCR. TCRdb's table, derived via immunoSEQ multiplex PCR, lists solely in-frame clones and lacks some. The table lists around 130,000 clones, around 75% of them singletons. The chain employs TRBV29-1 and TRBJ2-3; possible D gene TRBD1, 5 bases. This receptor was identified in a female donor in good health and CMV-seronegative. Material: PBMCs. The CDR3: CSVSAGIADTQYF. CDR3 bases: TGCAGCGTATCGGCAGGGATTGCAGATACGCAGTATTTT.